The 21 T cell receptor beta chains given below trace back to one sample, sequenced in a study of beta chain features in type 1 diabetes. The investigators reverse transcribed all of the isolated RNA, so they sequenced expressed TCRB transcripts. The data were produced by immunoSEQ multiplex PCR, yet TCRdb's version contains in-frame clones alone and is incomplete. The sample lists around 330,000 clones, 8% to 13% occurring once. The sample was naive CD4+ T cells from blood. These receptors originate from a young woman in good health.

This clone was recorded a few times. This chain's CDR3 is CASSPSSGPGWDIQYF. CDR3 sequence (DNA): TGTGCCAGCAGCCCTAGTAGCGGGCCCGGGTGGGACATTCAGTACTTC. This chain joins TRBV7-2 and TRBJ2-4; 7 bases map to TRBD2. The CDR3 spans 16 residues. CDR1 is SGHTA, CDR2 FQGNSA, per germline. J was trimmed by 8 bases and V by 5 bases; bases with no gene match: 15.

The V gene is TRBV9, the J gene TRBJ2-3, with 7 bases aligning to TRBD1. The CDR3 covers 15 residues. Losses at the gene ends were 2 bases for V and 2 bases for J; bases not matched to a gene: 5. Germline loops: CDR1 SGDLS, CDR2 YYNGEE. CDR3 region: CASSVTTGDTDTQYF. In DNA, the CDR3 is TGTGCCAGCAGCGTGACTACAGGGGACACAGATACGCAGTATTTT.

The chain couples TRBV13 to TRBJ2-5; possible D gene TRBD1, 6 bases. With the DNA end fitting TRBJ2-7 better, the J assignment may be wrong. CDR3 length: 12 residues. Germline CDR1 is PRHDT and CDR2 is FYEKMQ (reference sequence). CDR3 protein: CASRMQGHEQYF. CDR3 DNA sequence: TGTGCCAGCAGAATGCAGGGGCACGAGCAGTACTTC.

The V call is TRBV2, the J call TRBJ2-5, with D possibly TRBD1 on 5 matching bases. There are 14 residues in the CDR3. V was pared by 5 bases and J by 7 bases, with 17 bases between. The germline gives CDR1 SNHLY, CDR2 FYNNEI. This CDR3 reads CASSFDRPRGTQYF. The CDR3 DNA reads TGTGCCAGCAGTTTTGACAGACCCAGAGGGACCCAGTACTTC. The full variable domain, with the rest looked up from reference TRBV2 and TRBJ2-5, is EPEVTQTPSHQVTQMGQEVILRCVPISNHLYFYWYRQILGQKVEFLVSFYNNEISEKSEIFDDQFSVERPDGSNFTLKIRSTKLEDSAMYFCASSFDRPRGTQYFGPGTRLLVL.

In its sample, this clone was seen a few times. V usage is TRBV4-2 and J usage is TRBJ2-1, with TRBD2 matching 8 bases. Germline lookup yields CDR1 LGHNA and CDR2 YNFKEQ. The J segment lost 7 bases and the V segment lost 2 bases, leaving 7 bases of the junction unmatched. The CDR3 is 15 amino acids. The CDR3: CASSQHSGTTNEQFF. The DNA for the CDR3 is TGTGCCAGCAGCCAACATAGCGGGACAACTAATGAGCAGTTCTTC.

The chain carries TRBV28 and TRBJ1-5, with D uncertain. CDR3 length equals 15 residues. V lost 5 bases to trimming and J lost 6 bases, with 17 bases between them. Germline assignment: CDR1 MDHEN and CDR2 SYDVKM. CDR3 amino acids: CASSGSNRYSQPQHF. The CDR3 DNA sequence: TGTGCCAGCAGTGGGAGTAATCGGTATAGTCAGCCCCAGCATTTT.

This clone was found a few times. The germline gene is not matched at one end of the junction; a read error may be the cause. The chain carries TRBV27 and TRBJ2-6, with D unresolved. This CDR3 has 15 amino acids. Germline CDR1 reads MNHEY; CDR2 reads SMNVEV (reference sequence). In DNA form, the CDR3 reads TGTGCCAGAAGTTACCCTGGGCCTGGGGCCAACGTCCTGACTTTC. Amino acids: CARSYPGPGANVLTF.

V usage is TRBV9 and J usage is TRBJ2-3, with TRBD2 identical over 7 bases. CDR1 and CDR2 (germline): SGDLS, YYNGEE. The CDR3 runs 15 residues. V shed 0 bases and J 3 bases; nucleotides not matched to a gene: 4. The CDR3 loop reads CASSVGAGFTDTQYF. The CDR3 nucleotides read TGTGCCAGCAGCGTAGGAGCGGGGTTTACAGATACGCAGTATTTT.

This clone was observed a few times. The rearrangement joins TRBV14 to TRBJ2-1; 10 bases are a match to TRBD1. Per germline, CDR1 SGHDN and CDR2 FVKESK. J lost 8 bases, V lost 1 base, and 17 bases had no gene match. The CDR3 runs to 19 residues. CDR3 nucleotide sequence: TGTGCCAGCAGCCAAGTCCGAGGGACAGGGGCAGGGCGGAACGATGAGCAGTTCTTC. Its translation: CASSQVRGTGAGRNDEQFF.

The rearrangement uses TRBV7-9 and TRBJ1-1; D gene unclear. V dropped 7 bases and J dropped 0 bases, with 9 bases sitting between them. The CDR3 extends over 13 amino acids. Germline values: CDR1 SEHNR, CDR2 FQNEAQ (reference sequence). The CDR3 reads CASTYFLNTEAFF. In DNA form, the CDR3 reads TGTGCCAGCACTTACTTTTTGAACACTGAAGCTTTCTTT.

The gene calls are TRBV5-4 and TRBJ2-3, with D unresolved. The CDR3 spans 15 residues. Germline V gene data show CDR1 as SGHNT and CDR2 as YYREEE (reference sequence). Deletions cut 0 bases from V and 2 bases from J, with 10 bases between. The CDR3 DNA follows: TGTGCCAGCAGCTTGGACTACGGAAACACAGATACGCAGTATTTT. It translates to CASSLDYGNTDTQYF.

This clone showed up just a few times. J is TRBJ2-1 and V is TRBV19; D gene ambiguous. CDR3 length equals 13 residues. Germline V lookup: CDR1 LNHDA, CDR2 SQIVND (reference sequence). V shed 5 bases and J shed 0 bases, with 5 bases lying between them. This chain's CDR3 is CASSDSSYNEQFF. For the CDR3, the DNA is TGTGCCAGTAGTGATAGCTCCTACAATGAGCAGTTCTTC.

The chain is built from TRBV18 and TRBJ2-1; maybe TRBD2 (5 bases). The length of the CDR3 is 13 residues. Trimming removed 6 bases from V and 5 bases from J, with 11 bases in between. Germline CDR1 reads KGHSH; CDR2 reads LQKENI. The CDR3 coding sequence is TGTGCCAGCTCCCGGACTGGAGACAATGAGCAGTTCTTC. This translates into CASSRTGDNEQFF.

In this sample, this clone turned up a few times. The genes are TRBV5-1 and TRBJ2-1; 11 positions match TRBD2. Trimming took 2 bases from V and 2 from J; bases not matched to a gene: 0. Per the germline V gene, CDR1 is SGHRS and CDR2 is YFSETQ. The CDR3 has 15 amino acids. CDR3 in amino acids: CASSFSGRAYNEQFF. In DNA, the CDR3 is TGCGCCAGCAGCTTTAGCGGGAGGGCCTACAATGAGCAGTTCTTC.

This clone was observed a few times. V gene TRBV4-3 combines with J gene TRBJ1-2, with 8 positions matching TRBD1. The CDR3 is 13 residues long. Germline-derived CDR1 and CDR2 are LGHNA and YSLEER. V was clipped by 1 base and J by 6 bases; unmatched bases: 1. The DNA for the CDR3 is TGCGCCAGCAGCCAAGGGACAGGGCATGGCTACACCTTC. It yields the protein CASSQGTGHGYTF.

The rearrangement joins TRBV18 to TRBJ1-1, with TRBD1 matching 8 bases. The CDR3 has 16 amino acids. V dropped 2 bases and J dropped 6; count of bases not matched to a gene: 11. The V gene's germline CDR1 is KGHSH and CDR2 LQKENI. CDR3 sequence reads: CASSPRQGPPVAEAFF. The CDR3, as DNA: TGTGCCAGCTCACCAAGACAGGGGCCCCCGGTCGCTGAAGCTTTCTTT.

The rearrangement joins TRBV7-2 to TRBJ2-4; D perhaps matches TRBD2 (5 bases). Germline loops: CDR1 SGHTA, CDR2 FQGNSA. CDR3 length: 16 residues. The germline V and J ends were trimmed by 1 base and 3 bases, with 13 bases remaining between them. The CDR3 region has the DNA TGTGCCAGCAGCTTAGAAGGGCGGGTGGGCAAAAACATTCAGTACTTC. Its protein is CASSLEGRVGKNIQYF.

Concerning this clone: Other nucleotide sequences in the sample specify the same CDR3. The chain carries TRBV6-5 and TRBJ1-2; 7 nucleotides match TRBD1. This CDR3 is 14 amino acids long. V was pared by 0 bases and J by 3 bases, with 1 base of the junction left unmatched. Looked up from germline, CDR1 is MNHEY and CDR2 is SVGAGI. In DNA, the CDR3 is TGTGCCAGCAGTTACTCAGACAGGGACTATGGCTACACCTTC. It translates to CASSYSDRDYGYTF.

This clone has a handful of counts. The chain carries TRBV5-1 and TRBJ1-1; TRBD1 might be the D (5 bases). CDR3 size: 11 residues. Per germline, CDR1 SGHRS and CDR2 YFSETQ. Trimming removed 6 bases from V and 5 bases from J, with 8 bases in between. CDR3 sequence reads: CASTGDTEAFF. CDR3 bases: TGCGCCAGCACGGGGGATACTGAAGCTTTCTTT.

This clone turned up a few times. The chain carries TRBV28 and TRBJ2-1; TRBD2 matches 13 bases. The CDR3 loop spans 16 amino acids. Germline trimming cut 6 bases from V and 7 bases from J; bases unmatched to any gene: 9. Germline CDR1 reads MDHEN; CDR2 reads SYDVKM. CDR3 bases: TGTGCCAGCAGCAAACTAGCGGGAGGGCCGGGGAATGAGCAGTTCTTC. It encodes CASSKLAGGPGNEQFF.

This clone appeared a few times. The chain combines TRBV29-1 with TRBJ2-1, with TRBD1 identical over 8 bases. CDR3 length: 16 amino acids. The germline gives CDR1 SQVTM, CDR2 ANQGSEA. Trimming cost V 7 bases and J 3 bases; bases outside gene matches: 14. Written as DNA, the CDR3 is TGCAGCGCCCTACCCCCGACAGGGGCCCGCTACAATGAGCAGTTCTTC. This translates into CSALPPTGARYNEQFF.